The rows below give T cell receptor beta chains drawn from one sample of a study of T-cell memory formation after mild COVID-19. TCRdb re-analysed the 5' RACE reads in MiXCR, keeping a single row per CDR3 protein. The sample gives roughly 110,000 distinct CDR3 sequences, approximately 15% of which show up once; 28% is in the top ten. Sequenced sample: PBMCs or a T cell subset sorted from them (not recorded which). The receptors shown here come from an adult woman who had mild COVID-19 (a few samples of this study predate the infection). Cell type and time point are not known. Both conserved end residues are part of each CDR3. Each record gives: J gene, clone size, CDR3 length, D gene, V gene, CDR3 protein, CDR3 DNA. D genes are given only for firm matches. For some rows the clone size is stated as once, few or many, or as a class when expanded; others skip it.

TRBJ2-7	NA	14	NA	TRBV6-2/TRBV6-3	CASSPWGVGYEQYF	TGTGCCAGCAGCCCGTGGGGCGTCGGTTACGAGCAGTACTTC
TRBJ1-5	few	15	TRBD1	TRBV5-5	CASSPWTGGSQPQHF	TGTGCCAGCAGCCCGTGGACAGGGGGCAGTCAGCCCCAGCATTTT
TRBJ1-4	NA	18	NA	TRBV5-6	CASSYRVDNFNSPEKLFF	TGTGCCAGCAGCTACAGGGTGGACAATTTCAACTCCCCAGAAAAACTGTTTTTT
TRBJ1-5	NA	14	TRBD1	TRBV19	CASSIVTGDQPQHF	TGTGCCAGTAGTATAGTGACAGGGGATCAGCCCCAGCATTTT
TRBJ1-1	few	13	NA	TRBV27	CASSFAPNTEAFF	TGTGCCAGCAGTTTCGCCCCGAACACTGAAGCTTTCTTT
TRBJ2-7	few	15	TRBD2	TRBV9	CASSPGTSGRGEQYF	TGTGCCAGCAGCCCCGGGACTAGCGGGAGGGGCGAGCAGTACTTC
TRBJ2-2	NA	16	TRBD2	TRBV4-1	CASSLLAGGNTGELFF	TGCGCCAGCAGCCTTTTAGCGGGGGGCAACACCGGGGAGCTGTTTTTT
TRBJ2-3	few	15	TRBD1	TRBV6-5	CASSYWQGDTDTQYF	TGTGCCAGCAGTTACTGGCAGGGGGACACAGATACGCAGTATTTT
TRBJ2-1	NA	13	NA	TRBV4-1	CASSHAHNNEQFF	TGCGCCAGCAGCCATGCCCATAACAATGAGCAGTTCTTC
TRBJ1-5	NA	14	TRBD1	TRBV7-9	CASSPGGGSQPQHF	TGTGCCAGCAGCCCAGGGGGGGGGAGTCAGCCCCAGCATTTT
TRBJ2-2	many	12	NA	TRBV6-4	CASSEGTGELFF	TGTGCCAGCAGTGAGGGCACCGGGGAGCTGTTTTTT
TRBJ1-5	NA	15	NA	TRBV12-3/TRBV12-4	CASSPQAGAGQPQHF	TGTGCCAGCAGTCCCCAGGCAGGGGCCGGTCAGCCCCAGCATTTT
TRBJ2-1	NA	16	NA	TRBV15	CATSGIGMGSYNEQFF	TGTGCCACCAGCGGGATCGGGATGGGCTCCTACAATGAGCAGTTCTTC
TRBJ1-6	few	13	NA	TRBV7-9	CASRPTANSPLHF	TGTGCCAGCAGACCAACAGCTAATTCACCCCTCCACTTT
TRBJ2-1	NA	18	TRBD2	TRBV5-1	CASSFPPSGSGPYNEQFF	TGCGCCAGCAGTTTTCCCCCTAGCGGGAGTGGACCTTACAATGAGCAGTTCTTC
TRBJ1-1	NA	16	NA	TRBV5-5	CASSGTPGSNPSRAFF	TGTGCCAGCAGCGGAACCCCCGGGAGCAACCCATCGCGGGCTTTCTTT
TRBJ1-2	few	16	NA	TRBV6-6	CASSYSNLGPNYGYTF	TGTGCCAGCAGTTACTCGAATTTAGGCCCTAACTATGGCTACACCTTC
TRBJ2-7	NA	20	TRBD2	TRBV4-1	CASSQDPGTSGGPISYEQYF	TGCGCCAGCAGCCAAGACCCCGGGACTAGCGGGGGCCCCATCTCCTACGAGCAGTACTTC
TRBJ2-7	NA	15	TRBD2	TRBV18	CASSPGGRALYEQYF	TGTGCCAGCTCACCTGGCGGGAGGGCCCTCTACGAGCAGTACTTC
TRBJ1-1	NA	13	TRBD1	TRBV19	CATSPGQGFEAFF	TGTGCCACCAGTCCCGGACAGGGGTTTGAAGCTTTCTTT
TRBJ2-6	few	16	NA	TRBV13	CASSLGPVGGANVLTF	TGTGCCAGCAGCTTAGGCCCGGTTGGTGGGGCCAACGTCCTGACTTTC
TRBJ2-3	many	13	NA	TRBV27	CASSPPNTDTQYF	TGTGCCAGCAGCCCACCAAACACAGATACGCAGTATTTT
TRBJ2-1	NA	15	TRBD1	TRBV7-2	CASIQNAGQGHEQFF	TGTGCCAGCATCCAAAACGCGGGACAGGGCCATGAGCAGTTCTTC
TRBJ2-3	NA	14	TRBD2	TRBV12-3/TRBV12-4	CASNLAGGADTQYF	TGTGCCAGCAACCTAGCGGGAGGGGCAGATACGCAGTATTTT
TRBJ2-7	few	14	NA	TRBV5-1	CASSEGLDSYEQYF	TGCGCCAGCAGCGAGGGACTCGACTCCTACGAGCAGTACTTC
TRBJ1-6	NA	13	NA	TRBV7-9	CASVRGDNSPLHF	TGTGCCAGCGTCAGGGGCGATAATTCACCCCTCCACTTT
TRBJ2-3	NA	15	NA	TRBV5-1	CASSLRGYNTDTQYF	TGCGCCAGCAGCTTGCGGGGGTATAACACAGATACGCAGTATTTT
TRBJ2-3	NA	16	TRBD2	TRBV7-3	CASSLGLASSTDTQYF	TGTGCCAGCAGCTTGGGACTAGCGTCTAGCACAGATACGCAGTATTTT
TRBJ2-2	few	15	NA	TRBV2	CASSAGTDVAGELFF	TGTGCCAGCAGCGCCGGGACTGACGTGGCCGGGGAGCTGTTTTTT
TRBJ2-2	few	12	NA	TRBV29-1	CSVVRGTGELFF	TGCAGCGTTGTCCGGGGAACCGGGGAGCTGTTTTTT
TRBJ2-7	few	15	NA	TRBV15	CATSRDDIPPYEQYF	TGTGCCACCAGCAGAGACGACATTCCACCTTACGAGCAGTACTTC
TRBJ1-5	NA	13	NA	TRBV24-1	CATSDYSNQPQHF	TGTGCCACCAGTGACTATAGCAATCAGCCCCAGCATTTT
TRBJ2-7	few	13	TRBD2	TRBV4-2	CASSHGTTYEQYF	TGTGCCAGCAGCCACGGGACTACCTACGAGCAGTACTTC
TRBJ1-1	few	16	TRBD1	TRBV7-6	CASSSGTGGPNTEAFF	TGTGCCAGCAGCTCCGGGACAGGGGGGCCGAACACTGAAGCTTTCTTT
TRBJ2-7	few	11	NA	TRBV20-1	CSARQEREQYF	TGCAGTGCTAGACAAGAGCGCGAGCAGTACTTC
TRBJ1-4	NA	13	NA	TRBV7-6	CASSFGLREKLFF	TGTGCCAGCAGCTTCGGACTCCGGGAAAAACTGTTTTTT
TRBJ2-5	few	12	TRBD1	TRBV10-3	CATRDSEETQYF	TGTGCCACCAGGGACAGTGAAGAGACCCAGTACTTC
TRBJ2-1	NA	12	NA	TRBV15	CATSAVTTEQFF	TGTGCCACCAGCGCAGTAACCACTGAGCAGTTCTTC
TRBJ2-3	NA	16	NA	TRBV5-6	CASTSTKRGWTDTQYF	TGTGCCAGCACCTCGACCAAGAGGGGGTGGACAGATACGCAGTATTTT
TRBJ2-3	NA	17	NA	TRBV9	CASSDPPYGSPTDTQYF	TGTGCCAGCAGCGACCCTCCCTACGGGAGCCCGACAGATACGCAGTATTTT
TRBJ2-5	NA	15	NA	TRBV12-3/TRBV12-4	CASSLTQGGQETQYF	TGTGCCAGCAGTTTAACACAGGGAGGACAAGAGACCCAGTACTTC
TRBJ1-5	few	15	NA	TRBV4-3	CASSQDPGHNQPQHF	TGCGCCAGCAGCCAAGACCCGGGACACAATCAGCCCCAGCATTTT
TRBJ1-5	few	13	NA	TRBV12-3/TRBV12-4	CASSDGSNQPQHF	TGTGCCAGCAGCGACGGTAGCAATCAGCCCCAGCATTTT
TRBJ1-4	few	14	TRBD1	TRBV18	CASSPDRDQEKLFF	TGTGCCAGCTCACCAGACAGGGACCAGGAAAAACTGTTTTTT
TRBJ2-1	few	15	TRBD1	TRBV9	CASSPRDRGNGEQFF	TGTGCCAGCAGCCCCCGGGACAGGGGTAATGGGGAGCAGTTCTTC
TRBJ2-7	few	16	TRBD1	TRBV7-8	CASSLGGQSLSYEQYF	TGTGCCAGCAGCTTAGGGGGACAGTCGCTTTCCTACGAGCAGTACTTC
TRBJ2-7	NA	13	NA	TRBV25-1	CASTWGEAYEQYF	TGTGCCAGCACGTGGGGGGAAGCCTACGAGCAGTACTTC
TRBJ1-5	few	14	NA	TRBV4-2	CASSQGDGNQPQHF	TGTGCCAGCAGCCAAGGAGACGGCAATCAGCCCCAGCATTTT
TRBJ2-3	few	14	TRBD2	TRBV4-3	CASSQDWEGDTQYF	TGCGCCAGCAGCCAAGATTGGGAGGGAGATACGCAGTATTTT
TRBJ2-7	NA	15	NA	TRBV7-8	CASSLEGNDQHEQYF	TGTGCCAGCAGCTTAGAGGGGAACGATCAGCACGAGCAGTACTTC
TRBJ2-1	few	15	TRBD2	TRBV13	CASSTLAWGTNEQFF	TGTGCCAGCAGCACACTAGCGTGGGGTACTAATGAGCAGTTCTTC
TRBJ2-5	NA	14	TRBD1	TRBV20-1	CSARTGGDQETQYF	TGCAGTGCCCGGACAGGGGGGGACCAAGAGACCCAGTACTTC
TRBJ2-7	NA	16	TRBD2	TRBV3-1	CASSQNLAANPYEQYF	TGTGCCAGCAGCCAAAACCTAGCGGCCAACCCCTACGAGCAGTACTTC
TRBJ2-1	NA	15	TRBD2	TRBV7-3	CASSQRGATYNEQFF	TGTGCCAGCAGCCAGCGGGGAGCTACCTACAATGAGCAGTTCTTC
TRBJ1-2	few	11	TRBD1	TRBV20-1	CSAQGTGDPTF	TGCAGTGCTCAGGGCACAGGGGATCCCACCTTC
TRBJ2-3	few	18	TRBD2	TRBV4-2	CASSQDRTSGGGTDTQYF	TGTGCCAGCAGCCAAGATAGAACTAGCGGGGGAGGCACAGATACGCAGTATTTT
TRBJ2-7	NA	18	TRBD2	TRBV7-2	CASSLVGTSGVGSYEQYF	TGTGCCAGCAGCTTAGTAGGGACTAGCGGGGTGGGATCCTACGAGCAGTACTTC
TRBJ2-5	few	14	NA	TRBV9	CASSVAGSQETQYF	TGTGCCAGCAGCGTAGCCGGGAGCCAAGAGACCCAGTACTTC
TRBJ2-1	few	13	NA	TRBV7-9	CASSLSGNDEQFF	TGTGCCAGCAGCTTATCCGGGAACGATGAGCAGTTCTTC
TRBJ2-7	few	11	NA	TRBV20-1	CSVIRGYEQYF	TGCAGTGTGATTAGGGGTTACGAGCAGTACTTC